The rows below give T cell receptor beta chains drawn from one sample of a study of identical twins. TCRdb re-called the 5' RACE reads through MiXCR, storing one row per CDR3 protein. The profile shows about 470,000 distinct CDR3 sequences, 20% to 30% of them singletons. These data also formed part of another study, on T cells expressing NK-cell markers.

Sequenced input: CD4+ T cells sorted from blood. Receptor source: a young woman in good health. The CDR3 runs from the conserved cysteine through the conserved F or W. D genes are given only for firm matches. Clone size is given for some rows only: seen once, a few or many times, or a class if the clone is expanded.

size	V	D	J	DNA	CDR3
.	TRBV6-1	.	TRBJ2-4	TGTGCCAGCAGCCCAAGGGGTGTCGCCAAAAACATTCAGTACTTC	CASSPRGVAKNIQYF
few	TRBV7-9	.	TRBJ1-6	TGTGCCAGCAGTCCCGATTGGAGTCTTGATAATTCACCCCTCCACTTT	CASSPDWSLDNSPLHF
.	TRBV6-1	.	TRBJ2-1	TGTGCCATTAGCGGCAATGAGCAGTTCTTC	CAISGNEQFF
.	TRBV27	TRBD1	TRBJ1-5	TGTGCCAGCAGTTTATCAAGACAGGGCACCCAGCATTTT	CASSLSRQGTQHF
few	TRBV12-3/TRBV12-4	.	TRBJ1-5	TGTGCCAGCAGTCCACAGGACCTTAGGCTCCAGCCCCAGCATTTT	CASSPQDLRLQPQHF
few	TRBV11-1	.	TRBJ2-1	TGTGCCAGCAGCTTAGACCCTCGGGCGGCCAATGAGCAGTTCTTC	CASSLDPRAANEQFF
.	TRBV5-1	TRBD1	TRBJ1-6	TGCGCCAGCAGCTTGGACAGCCAGGACAGGTCCTATAATTCACCCCTCCACTTT	CASSLDSQDRSYNSPLHF
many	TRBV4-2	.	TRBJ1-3	TGTGCCAGCAGCCAAGGTACAGGGATTGAAAACACCATATATTTT	CASSQGTGIENTIYF
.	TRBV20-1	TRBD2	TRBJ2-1	TGCAGTGCTAGCCTAGCGGGAGGACCAAGCTCCTACAATGAGCAGTTCTTC	CSASLAGGPSSYNEQFF
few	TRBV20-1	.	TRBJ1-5	TGCAGTGCTAGACCCCCGGGGACCAGCAATCAGCCCCAGCATTTT	CSARPPGTSNQPQHF
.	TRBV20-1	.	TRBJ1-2	TGCAGTGGATCTCGAACTATTGGCTACACCTTC	CSGSRTIGYTF
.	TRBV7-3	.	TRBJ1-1	TGTGCCAGCAGCTCCCACGGTGGACCCAACACTGAAGCTTTCTTT	CASSSHGGPNTEAFF
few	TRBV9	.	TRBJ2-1	TGTGCCAGCAGCTCTCGACTTAACCGGAATGAGCAGTTCTTC	CASSSRLNRNEQFF
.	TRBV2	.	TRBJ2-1	TGTGCCAGCAATCGAGGGCCCAATGAGCAGTTCTTC	CASNRGPNEQFF
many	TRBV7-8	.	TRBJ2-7	TGTGCCAGCAGCTCCAATCGTGGGGAGCAGTACTTC	CASSSNRGEQYF
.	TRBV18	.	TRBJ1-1	TGTGCCAGCTCACCGAGAGTGTTCACTGAAGCTTTCTTT	CASSPRVFTEAFF
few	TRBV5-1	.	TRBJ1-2	TGCGCCAGCAGCTTACGTTCTGGGGAGTATGGCTACACCTTC	CASSLRSGEYGYTF
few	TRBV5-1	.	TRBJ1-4	TGCGCCAGCAGCCGTCGGACAGTAGGTCCTAATGAAAAACTGTTTTTT	CASSRRTVGPNEKLFF
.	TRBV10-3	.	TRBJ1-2	TGTGCCATCAGGAGCACAGGGTTCGGCTATGGCTACACCTTC	CAIRSTGFGYGYTF
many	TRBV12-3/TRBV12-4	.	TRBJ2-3	TGTGCCAGCAGTTTTTCGGAGAGCACAGATACGCAGTATTTT	CASSFSESTDTQYF
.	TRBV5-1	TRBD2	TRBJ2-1	TGCGCCAGCAGCTTAATAGGGACTAGCGAGTCCGGTGAGCAGTTCTTC	CASSLIGTSESGEQFF
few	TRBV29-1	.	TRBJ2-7	TGCAGCGTCGCTTACAGGGTAGGCGAGCAGTACTTC	CSVAYRVGEQYF
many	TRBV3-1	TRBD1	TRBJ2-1	TGTGCCAGCAGCCAAGAAGGCAGGGGGTGGGCTGGTGAGCAGTTCTTC	CASSQEGRGWAGEQFF
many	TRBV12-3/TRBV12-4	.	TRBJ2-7	TGTGCCAGCAGTTTATCCGGGTTAGAATACGAGCAGTACTTC	CASSLSGLEYEQYF
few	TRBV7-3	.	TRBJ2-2	TGTGCCAGCAGCTCTAGCGACCGAGGGGAGCTGTTTTTT	CASSSSDRGELFF
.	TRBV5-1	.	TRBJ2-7	TGCGCCAGCAGCTCCTTCGGGACTCAGAGTAACGAGCAGTACTTC	CASSSFGTQSNEQYF
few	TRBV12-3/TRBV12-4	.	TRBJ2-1	TGTGCCAGCAGTGTCGCGGGCGCCTACAATGAGCAGTTCTTC	CASSVAGAYNEQFF
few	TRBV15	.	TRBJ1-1	TGTGCCACCAGCAGACGCAGTCACACTGAAGCTTTCTTT	CATSRRSHTEAFF
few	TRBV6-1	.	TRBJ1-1	TGTGCCAGCAGTAATGGGCAGGAGAACACTGAAGCTTTCTTT	CASSNGQENTEAFF
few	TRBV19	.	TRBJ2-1	TGTGCCAGTAGTCTCTTAGCGAGCTCCTACAATGAGCAGTTCTTC	CASSLLASSYNEQFF
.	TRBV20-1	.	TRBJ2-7	TGCAGTGCTAGGGGCCTCGGCCGATACGAGCAGTACTTC	CSARGLGRYEQYF
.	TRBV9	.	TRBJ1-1	TGTGCCAGCAGCCCGAGACAGGATCCCCCTGAAGCTTTCTTT	CASSPRQDPPEAFF
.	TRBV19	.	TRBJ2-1	TGTGCCAGTAGTTTCCAAGCGGAATACAATGAGCAGTTCTTC	CASSFQAEYNEQFF
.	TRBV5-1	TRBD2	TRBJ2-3	TGCGCCAGCAGCCGTCAAGCGGGAGGGTGGTCCACCTACACAGATACGCAGTATTTT	CASSRQAGGWSTYTDTQYF
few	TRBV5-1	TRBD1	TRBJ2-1	TGCGCCAGCAGCTCGGACAGGACTTACAATGAGCAGTTCTTC	CASSSDRTYNEQFF